The 13 T cell receptor beta chains below were found in one sample sequenced in a study of cytomegalovirus exposure and HLA in healthy donors. PCR amplification relied on 60 Vbeta primers (plus 13 Jbeta primers). Data came from immunoSEQ multiplex PCR; TCRdb stores just in-frame clones and leaves some out. The data hold about 100,000 clones, with roughly 79% observed a single time. The sequenced sample was PBMCs. These receptors came from a woman aged 70-85 years in good health and CMV-seropositive.

The chain has TRBV10-3 and TRBJ2-2, with 9 bases matching TRBD2. The CDR3 is 15 residues long. Germline loops: CDR1 ENHRY, CDR2 SYGVKD. J was trimmed by 3 bases and V by 7 bases; bases with no gene match: 6. The CDR3, as DNA: TGTGCCATCAACGGCGGGAGGGCCGACACCGGGGAGCTGTTTTTT. It codes for CAINGGRADTGELFF.

This clone appeared a single time. The chain uses TRBV7-9 and TRBJ2-2; D unresolved. This CDR3 contains 16 residues. V was shortened by 5 bases and J by 1 base, with 14 bases between the two germline ends. CDR1 SEHNR and CDR2 FQNEAQ come from the germline V gene (reference sequence). CDR3 nucleotides: TGTGCCAGCAGCCCGAATACATCGTGGAACACCGGGGAGCTGTTTTTT. Residues: CASSPNTSWNTGELFF.

The chain employs TRBV4-3 and TRBJ2-2; a weak D match, TRBD1 (6 bases). Per germline, CDR1 LGHNA and CDR2 YSLEER. CDR3 length: 15 amino acids. Trimming stripped 0 bases from V and 7 bases from J, with 12 bases between. DNA of the CDR3: TGCGCCAGCAGCCAAGAAGGGCTAGGGGGCGGGGAGCTGTTTTTT. Protein sequence: CASSQEGLGGGELFF.

V and J are TRBV7-6 and TRBJ2-1; 8 nucleotides line up with TRBD2. CDR1 and CDR2 from the germline V gene are SGHVS and FNYEAQ. The CDR3 runs 14 residues. J gave up 7 bases and V 8 bases, and 10 bases lay outside the gene matches. The CDR3 reads CASRSLAGRNEQFF. In nucleotides, the CDR3 is TGTGCCAGCCGATCCTTAGCGGGACGAAATGAGCAGTTCTTC. The whole variable domain, filled in from reference TRBV7-6 and TRBJ2-1, reads GAGVSQSPRYKVTKRGQDVALRCDPISGHVSLYWYRQALGQGPEFLTYFNYEAQQDKSGLPNDRFSAERPEGSISTLTIQRTEQRDSAMYRCASRSLAGRNEQFFGPGTRLTVL.

V and J are TRBV7-2 and TRBJ1-4, with D unresolved. In germline, CDR1 is SGHTA, CDR2 FQGNSA. The length of the CDR3 is 13 residues. V was trimmed by 5 bases and J by 2 bases, leaving 6 bases between them. The CDR3 DNA sequence: TGTGCCAGCAGCACCCGGACTAATGAAAAACTGTTTTTT. As protein: CASSTRTNEKLFF.

The J gene is TRBJ1-3, the V gene TRBV28, with TRBD1 matching over 8 bases. The V gene end was trimmed by 2 bases and the J gene end by 1 base; junction bases not matched to a gene: 7. CDR1 is MDHEN, CDR2 SYDVKM, per germline. This CDR3 is 17 amino acids long. CDR3 in amino acids: CASSLQGAKGSGNTIYF. For the CDR3, the DNA is TGTGCCAGCAGTTTACAGGGGGCCAAGGGGTCTGGAAACACCATATATTTT.

The CDR3 nucleotides read TGTGCCAGTAGTATGTTCTCAGCCAGGGGGCCCGAAGGCTCCTATAATTCACCCCTCCACTTT. As protein: CASSMFSARGPEGSYNSPLHF. The chain is built from TRBV19 and TRBJ1-6; 8 nucleotides align to TRBD1. CDR1 and CDR2 (germline): LNHDA, SQIVND (reference sequence). V lost 3 bases and J lost 0; bases outside the gene matches: 16. This CDR3 spans 21 amino acids.

The V gene is TRBV5-4, the J gene TRBJ2-2, with a weak D call TRBD2 (6 bases). V lost 4 bases and J lost 7, with 14 bases in between. The CDR3 runs to 14 residues. Germline CDR1 and CDR2: SGHNT and YYREEE (reference sequence). CDR3 protein: CASSPLVGGGELFF. In nucleotides, the CDR3 is TGTGCCAGCAGCCCCCTAGTGGGAGGCGGGGAGCTGTTTTTT.

This clone was observed a single time. V is TRBV10-3 and J is TRBJ2-4; possibly TRBD2 for D (5 bases). Trimming removed 0 bases at V and 11 bases at J, with 11 bases between. This CDR3 has 13 amino acids. Germline CDR1 is ENHRY and CDR2 is SYGVKD. Here the CDR3 reads CAISESERGLQYF. The DNA for the CDR3 is TGTGCCATCAGTGAGTCGGAACGGGGTCTTCAGTACTTC.

The chain uses TRBV5-6 and TRBJ2-5, with 9 bases lining up with TRBD2. The CDR3 loop spans 15 amino acids. Unmatched junction bases numbered 4, after V lost 4 bases and J lost 0 bases. In germline, CDR1 is SGHDT, CDR2 YYEEEE. The CDR3 DNA reads TGTGCCAGCAGCCATGTAGCGGGAGACCAAGAGACCCAGTACTTC. As protein: CASSHVAGDQETQYF.

This clone was counted once. The chain is built from TRBV19 and TRBJ1-2; maybe TRBD1 (5 bases). Trimming removed 6 bases from V and 8 bases from J, with 19 bases in between. The germline gives CDR1 LNHDA, CDR2 SQIVND (reference sequence). This CDR3 is built from 14 residues. The CDR3 nucleotides are TGTGCCAGTAGAGTGTCCCCAGGGCCAGGGGGCTACACCTTC. This gives the protein CASRVSPGPGGYTF.

The chain uses TRBV12-5 and TRBJ1-2; weak D call: TRBD1 (6 bases). V shed 3 bases and J shed 1 base, with 12 bases lying between them. This CDR3 is 15 amino acids long. Germline V gene lookup returns CDR1 LGHNT and CDR2 FRNRAP. CDR3 region: CASGLGQLSNYGYTF. DNA for the CDR3: TGTGCTAGTGGTTTAGGACAGCTCAGTAACTATGGCTACACCTTC.

The CDR3 sequence is CASTLATSYNEQFF. DNA for the CDR3: TGCGCCAGCACCCTAGCGACTTCCTACAATGAGCAGTTCTTC. The rearrangement links TRBV5-1 to TRBJ2-1, with D perhaps matching TRBD2 (6 bases). Germline V gene data show CDR1 as SGHRS and CDR2 as YFSETQ. The CDR3 runs to 14 residues. Trimming pared 6 bases from V and 1 base from J, leaving 11 bases between.